This T cell receptor (beta chain) was captured in a study of blood T cells in healthy people across ages. The authors ran a second PCR of about 6 to 11 cycles using a sample-barcoded 5' primer and a J-beta primer mix. Each cDNA molecule received a tag from a template-switch adaptor that had 12 random nucleotides. From the 5' RACE reads, TCRdb called clonotypes with MiXCR, one entry per CDR3 protein. The table lists around 620,000 distinct CDR3 sequences, 27% of them singletons. Drawn from each donor were ten milliliters of peripheral blood. This clonotype turned up a few times. Its antigen remains unidentified. The CDR3 totals 17 residues. In germline, CDR1 is LNHDA, CDR2 SQIVND (reference sequence). Study-wide findings and caveats: In older individuals, TCR beta diversity per million T cells was lower, falling roughly linearly with age.

V is TRBV19 and J is TRBJ2-5; 9 nucleotides line up with TRBD2. The end of the DNA fits TRBJ2-1 better, so the J call may be wrong. The TCR originated in a woman aged 70-85 years in good health. Material for sequencing was blood. The CDR3 protein is CASSIGWSAGGKDEQFF. The CDR3 DNA follows: TGTGCCAGTAGTATCGGTTGGTCCGCGGGGGGGAAGGATGAGCAGTTCTTC.